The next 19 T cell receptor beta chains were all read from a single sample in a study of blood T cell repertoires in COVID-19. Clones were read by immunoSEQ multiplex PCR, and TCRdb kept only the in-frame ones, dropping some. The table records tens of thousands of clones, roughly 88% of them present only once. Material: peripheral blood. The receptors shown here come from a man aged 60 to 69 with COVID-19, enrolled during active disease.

The CDR3 loop is CATSRTSGSYEQYF. In DNA form, the CDR3 reads TGTGCCACCAGCCGGACTAGCGGGAGTTACGAGCAGTACTTC. The rearrangement uses TRBV15 and TRBJ2-7; 13 bases match TRBD2. The CDR3 runs to 14 residues. Germline V gene lookup returns CDR1 LNHNV and CDR2 YYDKDF (reference sequence). Unmatched junction bases numbered 2, after V lost 5 bases and J lost 4 bases.

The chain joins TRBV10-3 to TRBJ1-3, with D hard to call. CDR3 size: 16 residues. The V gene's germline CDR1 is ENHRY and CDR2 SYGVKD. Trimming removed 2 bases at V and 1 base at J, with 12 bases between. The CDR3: CAISEGQRISGNTIYF. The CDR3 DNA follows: TGTGCCATCAGTGAGGGTCAGCGCATATCTGGAAACACCATATATTTT.

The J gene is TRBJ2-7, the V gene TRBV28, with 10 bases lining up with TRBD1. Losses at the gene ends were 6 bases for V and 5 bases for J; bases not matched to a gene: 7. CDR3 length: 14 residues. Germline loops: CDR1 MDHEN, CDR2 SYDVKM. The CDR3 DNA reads TGTGCCAGCAGCCCGGCGGACAGGGGGGACGAGCAGTACTTC. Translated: CASSPADRGDEQYF.

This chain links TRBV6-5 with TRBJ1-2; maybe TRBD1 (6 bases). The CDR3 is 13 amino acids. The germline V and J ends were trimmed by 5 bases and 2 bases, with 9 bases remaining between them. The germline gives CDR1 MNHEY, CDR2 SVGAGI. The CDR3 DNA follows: TGTGCCAGCAGTACCACAGGGAACTATGGCTACACCTTC. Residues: CASSTTGNYGYTF.

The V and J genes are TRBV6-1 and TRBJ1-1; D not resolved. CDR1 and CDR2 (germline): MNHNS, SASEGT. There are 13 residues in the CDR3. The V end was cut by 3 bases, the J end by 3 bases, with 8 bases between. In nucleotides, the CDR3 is TGTGCCAGCAGTGACCTCGGGGACACTGAAGCTTTCTTT. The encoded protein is CASSDLGDTEAFF.

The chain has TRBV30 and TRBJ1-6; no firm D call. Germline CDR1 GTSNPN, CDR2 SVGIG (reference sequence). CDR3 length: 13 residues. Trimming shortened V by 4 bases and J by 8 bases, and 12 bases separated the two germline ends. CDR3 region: CAWTPSRDSPLHF. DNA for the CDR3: TGTGCCTGGACCCCTAGTCGGGATTCACCCCTCCACTTT.

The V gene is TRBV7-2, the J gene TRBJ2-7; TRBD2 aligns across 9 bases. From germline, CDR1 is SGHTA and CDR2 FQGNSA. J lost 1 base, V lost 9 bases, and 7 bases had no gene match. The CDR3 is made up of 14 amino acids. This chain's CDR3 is CASLLAGTSYEQYF. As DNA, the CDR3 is TGTGCCAGTCTCCTAGCGGGAACATCCTACGAGCAGTACTTC.

CDR3 sequence (DNA): TGTGCCAGCGGACTTACTTTACAAGAGACCCAGTACTTC. Its protein is CASGLTLQETQYF. The rearrangement links TRBV2 to TRBJ2-5; possibly TRBD2 for D (5 bases). Trimming cost V 8 bases and J 2 bases, with 12 bases left between them. The germline V gene encodes CDR1 SNHLY and CDR2 FYNNEI. The CDR3 spans 13 residues.

CDR3 DNA: TGTGCCTGGAGTTCTTACAGGGGGGGTAGCAATCAGCCCCAGCATTTT. This gives the protein CAWSSYRGGSNQPQHF. The V and J genes are TRBV30 and TRBJ1-5, with 8 bases aligning to TRBD1. The trim removed 2 bases at V and 0 bases at J, leaving 6 bases unmatched. The CDR3 has 16 residues. Germline assignment: CDR1 GTSNPN and CDR2 SVGIG (reference sequence).

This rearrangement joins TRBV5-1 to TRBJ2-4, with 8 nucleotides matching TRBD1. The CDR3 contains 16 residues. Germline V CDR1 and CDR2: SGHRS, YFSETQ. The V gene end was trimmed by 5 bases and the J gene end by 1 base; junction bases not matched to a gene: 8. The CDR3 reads CASSTGQGSAKNIQYF. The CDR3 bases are TGCGCCAGCAGTACCGGACAGGGTTCGGCCAAAAACATTCAGTACTTC.

CDR3 in DNA: TGTGCCAGTAGTTCCCCTCCAGGGGTTTCCCCTTGGGGGACCCAGTACTTC. Encoded protein: CASSSPPGVSPWGTQYF. This chain connects TRBV19 to TRBJ2-5; TRBD1 is a possible D gene (6 bases). V was clipped by 5 bases and J by 7 bases, with 26 bases between them. This CDR3 has 17 amino acids. Germline V gene sequence: CDR1 LNHDA, CDR2 SQIVND (reference sequence).

The CDR3 sequence is CASSLLQNGHGYTF. The CDR3 bases are TGTGCCAGCAGTTTACTCCAGAATGGTCATGGCTACACCTTC. The chain recombines TRBV28 with TRBJ1-2; D call uncertain. Germline CDR1 is MDHEN and CDR2 is SYDVKM. The CDR3 spans 14 residues. Trimming cost V 2 bases and J 6 bases, with 13 bases left between them.

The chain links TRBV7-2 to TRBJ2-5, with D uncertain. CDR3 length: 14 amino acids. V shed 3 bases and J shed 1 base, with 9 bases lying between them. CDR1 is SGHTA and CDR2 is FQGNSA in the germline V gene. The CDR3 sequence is CASSFLGSQETQYF. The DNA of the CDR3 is TGTGCCAGCAGCTTCCTAGGCAGCCAAGAGACCCAGTACTTC. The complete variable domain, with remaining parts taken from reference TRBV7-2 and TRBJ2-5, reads GAGVSQSPSNKVTEKGKDVELRCDPISGHTALYWYRQSLGQGLEFLIYFQGNSAPDKSGLPSDRFSAERTGGSVSTLTIQRTQQEDSAVYLCASSFLGSQETQYFGPGTRLLVL.

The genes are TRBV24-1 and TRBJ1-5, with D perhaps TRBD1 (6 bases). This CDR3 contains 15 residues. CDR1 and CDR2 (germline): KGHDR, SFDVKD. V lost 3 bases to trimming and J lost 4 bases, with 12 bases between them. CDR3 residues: CATSDPGEPNQPQHF. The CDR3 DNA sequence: TGTGCCACCAGTGATCCAGGGGAACCGAATCAGCCCCAGCATTTT.

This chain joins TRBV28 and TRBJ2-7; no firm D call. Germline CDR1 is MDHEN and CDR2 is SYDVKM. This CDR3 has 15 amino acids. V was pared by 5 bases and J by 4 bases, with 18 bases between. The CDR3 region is CASSPTGYLLYEQYF. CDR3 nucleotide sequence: TGTGCCAGCAGTCCGACTGGCTACCTCCTTTACGAGCAGTACTTC.

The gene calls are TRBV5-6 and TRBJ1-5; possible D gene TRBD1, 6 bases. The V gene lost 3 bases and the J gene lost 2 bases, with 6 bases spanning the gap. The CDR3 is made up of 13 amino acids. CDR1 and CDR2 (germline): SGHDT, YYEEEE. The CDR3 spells CASSWGRNQPQHF. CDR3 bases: TGTGCCAGCAGCTGGGGGCGCAATCAGCCCCAGCATTTT.

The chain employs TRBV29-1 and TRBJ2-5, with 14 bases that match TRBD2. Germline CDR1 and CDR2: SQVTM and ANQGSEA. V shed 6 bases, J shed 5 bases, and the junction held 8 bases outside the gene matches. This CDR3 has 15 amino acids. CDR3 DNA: TGCAGCGTCGGACTAGCGGGAGGTGGGAGGGAGACCCAGTACTTC. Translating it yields CSVGLAGGGRETQYF.

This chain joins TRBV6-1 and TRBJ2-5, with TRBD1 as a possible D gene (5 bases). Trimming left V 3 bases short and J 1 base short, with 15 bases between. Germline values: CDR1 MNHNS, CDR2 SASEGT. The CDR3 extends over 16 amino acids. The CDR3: CASSDPGKSFQETQYF. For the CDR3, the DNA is TGTGCCAGCAGTGACCCAGGGAAGAGTTTCCAAGAGACCCAGTACTTC.

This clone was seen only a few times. The CDR3 DNA sequence: TGTGCCAGCAGCCGGGACAGGGGGAATGGGGCCAACGTCCTGACTTTC. Its protein is CASSRDRGNGANVLTF. This rearrangement joins TRBV4-2 to TRBJ2-6; 11 positions agree with TRBD1. Germline loops: CDR1 LGHNA, CDR2 YNFKEQ. V lost 4 bases and J lost 3; bases outside the gene matches: 2. The CDR3 runs to 16 residues.